These 12 T cell receptor beta chains share one sample of origin, sequenced in a study of blood T cell repertoires in COVID-19. The protocol was immunoSEQ multiplex PCR, while the TCRdb copy is restricted to in-frame clones and leaves out a portion. Among approximately 210,000 clones listed, 80% to 90% were seen once. Sequencing input: PBMCs or T cells enriched from blood (not recorded which). These receptor sequences come from a woman younger than 35 who had recovered from COVID-19.

The chain couples TRBV12-3 or TRBV12-4 to TRBJ1-2; D is uncertain. Trimming stripped 8 bases from V and 5 bases from J, with 12 bases between. The CDR3 extends over 12 amino acids. The CDR3 DNA reads TGTGCCAGCGGCCTAGAGGGATATGGCTACACCTTC. Its protein product is CASGLEGYGYTF.

The sample holds one count of this clone. The chain employs TRBV7-2 and TRBJ2-7; possible D gene TRBD1, 5 bases. Trimming left V 2 bases short and J 5 bases short, with 16 bases between. CDR3 size: 15 residues. Looked up from germline, CDR1 is SGHTA and CDR2 is FQGNSA. The CDR3: CASSLRAGLLNEQYF. The CDR3 DNA reads TGTGCCAGCAGCTTAAGGGCAGGGCTCTTGAACGAGCAGTACTTC.

This clone has only one observation. The V gene is TRBV19, the J gene TRBJ1-4; D remains ambiguous. The CDR3 is 11 residues long. Germline loops: CDR1 LNHDA, CDR2 SQIVND (reference sequence). Trimming stripped 1 base from V and 12 bases from J, with 6 bases between. This chain's CDR3 is CASSIGSELFF. The CDR3 coding sequence is TGTGCCAGTAGTATAGGTTCTGAACTGTTTTTT.

The CDR3 here is CASNSERFTSTDTQYF. CDR3 sequence (DNA): TGTGCCAGCAATTCCGAGCGGTTCACTAGCACAGATACGCAGTATTTT. V usage is TRBV28 and J usage is TRBJ2-3; D might be TRBD2 (5 bases). CDR3 length: 16 residues. Germline V gives CDR1 MDHEN, CDR2 SYDVKM. Trimming left V 7 bases short and J 0 bases short, with 17 bases between.

The CDR3 nucleotides read TGTGCCAGCAGCCGACAGGCCGACTATGGCTACACCTTC. Its protein is CASSRQADYGYTF. The rearrangement links TRBV6-5 to TRBJ1-2; tentative D call: TRBD1 (6 bases). V was shortened by 6 bases and J by 3 bases, with 11 bases between the two germline ends. The CDR3 has 13 residues. CDR1 is MNHEY, CDR2 SVGAGI, per germline.

In its sample, this clone was seen once. V gene TRBV4-1 combines with J gene TRBJ1-5; TRBD1 matches at 9 bases. Germline V gives CDR1 MGHRA, CDR2 YSYEKL. The CDR3 loop spans 18 amino acids. Trimming at V came to 4 bases and at J to 9 bases, leaving 19 bases not matched to a gene. CDR3: CASSPVPGTGFSVRPQHF. The CDR3 DNA is TGCGCCAGCAGCCCCGTGCCGGGGACAGGGTTTTCAGTGCGGCCCCAGCATTTT.

This clone was recorded only once. The V and J genes are TRBV25-1 and TRBJ1-1, with TRBD1 matching over 7 bases. V was pared by 0 bases and J by 1 base, with 2 bases of the junction left unmatched. Germline values: CDR1 MGHDK, CDR2 SYGVNS. The CDR3 extends over 15 amino acids. The CDR3 DNA reads as TGTGCCAGCAGTGAATACGGGACAGAGAACACTGAAGCTTTCTTT. Its protein is CASSEYGTENTEAFF.

The chain carries TRBV24-1 and TRBJ2-2, with D possibly being TRBD1 (6 bases). The V gene lost 5 bases and the J gene lost 2 bases, with 8 bases spanning the gap. The CDR3 loop spans 14 amino acids. The germline gives CDR1 KGHDR, CDR2 SFDVKD. The CDR3 sequence: CATSGTANTGELFF. In DNA form, the CDR3 reads TGTGCCACCAGTGGGACAGCCAACACCGGGGAGCTGTTTTTT.

The genes are TRBV7-6 and TRBJ2-5, with D unclear. V was cut by 0 bases and J by 3 bases, with 11 bases left in between. CDR3 length: 15 residues. The germline gives CDR1 SGHVS, CDR2 FNYEAQ. The DNA for the CDR3 is TGTGCCAGCAGCTTAGCTTTGGGCCCTGAAGAGACCCAGTACTTC. Its protein is CASSLALGPEETQYF.

CDR3 bases: TGTGCCAGCAGTTACTCGATCAGCTATGGCTACACCTTC. As protein: CASSYSISYGYTF. The V gene is TRBV6-5, the J gene TRBJ1-2; D unclear. CDR1 is MNHEY and CDR2 is SVGAGI in the germline V gene. The CDR3 is made up of 13 amino acids. V lost 0 bases, J lost 4 bases, and 6 bases lay in between.

The chain carries TRBV29-1 and TRBJ2-5; D is uncertain. Germline V gene lookup returns CDR1 SQVTM and CDR2 ANQGSEA. The CDR3 has 13 amino acids. The V end was cut by 5 bases, the J end by 2 bases, with 12 bases between. Written as DNA, the CDR3 is TGCAGCGTTACTCAGACTTCACAAGAGACCCAGTACTTC. The encoded protein is CSVTQTSQETQYF.

The chain has TRBV6-5 and TRBJ2-7, with 9 bases that match TRBD1. The V gene's germline CDR1 is MNHEY and CDR2 SVGAGI. This CDR3 region has 14 residues. Germline trimming cut 2 bases from V and 3 bases from J; bases unmatched to any gene: 2. The CDR3 spells CASSYGTGIYEQYF. Written as DNA, the CDR3 is TGTGCCAGCAGTTACGGGACAGGGATCTACGAGCAGTACTTC.